The T cell receptor beta chain described here comes from a study of PD-1 blockade in classical Hodgkin lymphoma. Study at large: Nivolumab 3 mg/kg was given intravenously every 2 weeks. Study results and limitations: A reduction in baseline TCR diversity was reportedly seen in newly diagnosed patients relative to healthy donors. Anyone who began nivolumab under 1 year after ASCT was excluded.

Germline assignment: CDR1 SGHRS and CDR2 YFSETQ. With 4 bases removed from V and 6 bases from J, the gap between germline ends came to 13 bases. This CDR3 contains 14 residues. The protocol was immunoSEQ multiplex PCR, while the TCRdb copy is restricted to in-frame clones and leaves out a portion. The sample lists 13,000 to 15,000 clones, roughly 84% seen once, with 4% to 5.5% in the top ten. Brentuximab vedotin exposure varied, and every patient relapsed after autologous stem cell transplantation. As regards this clone: Its antigen is currently unknown.

The sample here was peripheral blood mononuclear cells (PBMCs), taken at baseline. The rearrangement joins TRBV5-1 to TRBJ2-2; D gene ambiguous. The TCR sequence derives from a human donor with classical Hodgkin lymphoma. The CDR3 is CASSPGRAPGELFF. The CDR3, as DNA: TGCGCCAGCAGCCCTGGTCGGGCCCCCGGGGAGCTGTTTTTT.